This TCR beta chain was sequenced for a study of T cell clonality in common variable immunodeficiency. Sequenced by immunoSEQ multiplex PCR; TCRdb stores in-frame clones only, minus some. In total the sample includes 30,000 or so clones, none of them seen once. This clone was counted ten times or more. Its specificity is not known. Read sequence stops 3 residues before the CDR3 end, and the germline J gene provides the missing end. Germline CDR1 and CDR2: SGHDT and YYEEEE. CDR3 length: 13 amino acids. V was cut by 4 bases and J by 5 bases, with 12 bases left in between. Donors gave about 5 to 8.5 ml heparinized peripheral whole blood. Whole-study results and caveats: Compared with controls, CVID subjects had fewer shared TCRbeta clones. Fewer deletions and N-nucleotide insertions were reportedly seen in common variable immunodeficiency TCR beta sequences. TCRbeta clonality was increased in CVID versus healthy controls.

The source is a person aged 18 to 75 in good health. Sequencing was carried out using peripheral blood mononuclear cells. The chain recombines TRBV5-6 with TRBJ2-5, with unresolved D. The CDR3 bases that were read are TGTGCCAGCAGCCCCGTAGACATCGAGACC. It yields the protein CASSPVDIET. The full CDR3 is CASSPVDIETQYF.